These T cell receptor beta chains were read from a single sample in a study of blood T cell repertoires in COVID-19. Profiled with immunoSEQ multiplex PCR; TCRdb holds only in-frame clones, not every one. The table lists around 52,000 clones, roughly 87% of them singletons. Sample: peripheral blood. The receptors here all came from a woman older than 75 with acute or convalescent COVID-19. The conserved cysteine and the conserved F or W are not part of the CDR3 here.

v_gene	j_gene	CDR3aa
TRBV3-1/TRBV3-2	TRBJ2-7	ASSPPGTGGSGEQY
TRBV29-1	TRBJ1-1	SVVGGTIGTEAF
TRBV7-9	TRBJ1-4	ASSPTGKNEKLF
TRBV4-1	TRBJ2-3	ASSLRPREGTDTQY
TRBV19	TRBJ1-1	ASIGEGRGNTEAF
TRBV11-2	TRBJ2-1	ASSLAATSGSYNEQF
TRBV4-1	TRBJ1-2	ASSQDPRTVLSYGYT
TRBV6-5	TRBJ2-5	ASTPDRRNQETQY
TRBV11-3	TRBJ2-2	ASSLGQTPGAGELF
TRBV5-4	TRBJ1-2	ASSPTGTGVRGGYT
TRBV12-3/TRBV12-4	TRBJ2-2	ASSARGYGELF
TRBV2	TRBJ1-4	ASSKGVKNEKLF
TRBV30	TRBJ1-2	AWSDSSYGYT
TRBV10-3	TRBJ1-5	AISTRQNQPQH
TRBV19	TRBJ1-1	ASREGVGTEAF
TRBV30	TRBJ2-3	AWRDPGFTDTQY
TRBV5-1	TRBJ2-1	ASSLGTSGGLYNEQF
TRBV7-9	TRBJ2-3	ASTTGTDTDTQY
TRBV2	TRBJ1-4	ASSEFTPTAEKLF
TRBV6-5	TRBJ2-3	ASSDITSTDTQY
TRBV19	TRBJ2-7	ASSIVDRDYEQY
TRBV7-2	TRBJ1-2	ASSSSPSPGAYGYT
TRBV30	TRBJ1-2	AWSAGSGYT
TRBV5-4	TRBJ2-2	ASSPTPDRVTGELF
TRBV5-6	TRBJ1-2	ASSLVRAGDGYT